This T cell receptor (beta chain) was identified during a study of T cell repertoires in cytomegalovirus infection. Study context: Public TCR beta signature analysis indicated the presence of both CMV infection and matching HLA type.

This clonotype was seen at least ten times. This CDR3 has 16 residues. Germline-derived CDR1 and CDR2 are KGHSH and LQKENI. The ends lost 3 bases at V and 0 bases at J; junction bases unmatched: 6. Each CDR3 protein gets one entry after TCRdb re-called the reads with MiXCR. The repertoire consists of almost 550,000 distinct CDR3 sequences, with 16% occurring once and the leading ten covering roughly a quarter. The chain is built from TRBV18 and TRBJ2-7, with TRBD1 matching 9 bases. This TCR derives from a human donor in good health (CMV status not recorded). Some clones in this sample may be carry-over from other donors' samples. The specimen sequenced was CD8+ T cells from PBMCs. In DNA form, the CDR3 reads TGTGCCAGCTCACCGTGGGACAGGGTGAGCTCCTACGAGCAGTACTTC. The encoded protein is CASSPWDRVSSYEQYF.